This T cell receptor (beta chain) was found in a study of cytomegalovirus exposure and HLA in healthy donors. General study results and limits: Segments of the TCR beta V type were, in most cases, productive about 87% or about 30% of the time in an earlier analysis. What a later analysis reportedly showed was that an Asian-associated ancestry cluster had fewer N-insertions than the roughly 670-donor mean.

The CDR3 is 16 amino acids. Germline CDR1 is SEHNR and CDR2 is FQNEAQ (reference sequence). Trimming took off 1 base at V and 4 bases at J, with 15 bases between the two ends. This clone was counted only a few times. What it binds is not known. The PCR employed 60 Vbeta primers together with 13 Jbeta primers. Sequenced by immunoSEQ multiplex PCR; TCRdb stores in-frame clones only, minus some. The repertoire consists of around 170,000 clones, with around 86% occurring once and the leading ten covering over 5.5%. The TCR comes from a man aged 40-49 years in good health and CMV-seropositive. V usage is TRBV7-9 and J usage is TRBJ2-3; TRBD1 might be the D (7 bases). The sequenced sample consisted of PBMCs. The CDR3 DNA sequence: TGTGCCAGCAGCTTAGACGCAGGGGGGAAAGCAGATACGCAGTATTTT. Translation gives CASSLDAGGKADTQYF.